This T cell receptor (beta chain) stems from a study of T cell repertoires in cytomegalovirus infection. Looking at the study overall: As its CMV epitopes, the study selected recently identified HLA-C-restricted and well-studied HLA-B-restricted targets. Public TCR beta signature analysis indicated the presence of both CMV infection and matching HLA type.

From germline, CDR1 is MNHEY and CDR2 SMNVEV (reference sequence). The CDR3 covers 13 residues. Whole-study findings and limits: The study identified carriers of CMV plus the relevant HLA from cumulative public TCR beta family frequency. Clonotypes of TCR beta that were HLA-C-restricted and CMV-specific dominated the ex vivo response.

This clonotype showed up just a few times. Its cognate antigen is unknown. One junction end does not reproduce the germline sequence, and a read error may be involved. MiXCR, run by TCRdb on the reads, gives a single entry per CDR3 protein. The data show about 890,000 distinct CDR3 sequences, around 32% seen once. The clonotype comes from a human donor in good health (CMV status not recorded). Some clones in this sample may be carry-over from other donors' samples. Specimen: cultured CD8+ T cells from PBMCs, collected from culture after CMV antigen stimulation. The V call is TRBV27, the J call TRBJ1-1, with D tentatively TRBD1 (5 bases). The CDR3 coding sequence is TGTGCCAGCAGTCTATCCCCGACAGTTGAAGCTTTCTTT. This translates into CASSLSPTVEAFF.